This T cell receptor beta chain was obtained from a study of prognosis after radiotherapy for stage I lung cancer. The overall study: The authors enrolled stage I non-small cell lung cancer patients between April 2018 and January 2019. The study enrolled over 10 men and 6 women as patients, aged roughly 53 to 84 with a median of roughly 72 years.

Study-wide results and limits: Stereotactic body radiation therapy was followed by fewer unique TCR clones, median 10,088 versus 6,861. Lower values of Shannon entropy after stereotactic body radiation therapy were seen in patients who developed distant metastases.

The genomic DNA TCR beta CDR3 region underwent two rounds of multiplex PCR. It was primers specific to each TRBV and TRBJ gene that first-round PCR used. Each CDR3 protein gets one entry after TCRdb re-called the multiplex PCR reads with MiXCR. The table includes under 75,000 distinct CDR3 sequences, approximately 25% detected once. At least ten counts were recorded for this clonotype. Its target is unknown. Germline V gives CDR1 MNHGY, CDR2 SVAAGI. This CDR3 region has 13 residues. V gave up 3 bases and J gave up 1 base, with 7 bases separating them. This chain uses TRBV6-9 with TRBJ2-7; a possible D gene is TRBD2 (6 bases). The sample here was PBMCs, taken before or after stereotactic body radiation therapy (not recorded which). The TCR sequence derives from a donor over 45 with non-small cell lung cancer. DNA for the CDR3: TGTGCCAGCAGTTACGGGGGATCCTACGAGCAGTACTTC. Amino acid sequence: CASSYGGSYEQYF.